A single T cell receptor beta chain is shown here with its context. This record belongs to a study of blood T cell repertoires in COVID-19. The CDR3 loop spans 16 amino acids. Germline V gene lookup returns CDR1 MNHEY and CDR2 SVGAGI. Trimming cost V 2 bases and J 0 bases, with 11 bases left between them. Methods used by the authors: Reference gene primers were amplified, and this amplification served to estimate nucleated cell counts. Method: immunoSEQ multiplex PCR; TCRdb's copy keeps in-frame clones and lacks some. V, J and clone size are those of that table, while D and trimming were read from the DNA. The sample shows more than 50,000 clones, approximately 91% of them seen only once.

This sequence originates from a human donor in a cohort sampled during active COVID-19. V usage is TRBV6-5 and J usage is TRBJ1-5; D is perhaps TRBD1 (5 bases). The sequencing input was peripheral blood. CDR3 sequence reads: CASSYGGAHSNQPQHF. The CDR3 region has the DNA TGTGCCAGCAGTTACGGCGGGGCCCATAGCAATCAGCCCCAGCATTTT.